This T cell receptor (beta chain) was identified in a study of PD-1 blockade in mismatch repair-deficient tumors. The wider study: Patients had 11 to 13 mismatch repair-deficient cancer types and were previously treated and progressing. Findings and caveats of the study: Tumor-resident clones, often undetectable pretreatment in blood, expanded then contracted after pembrolizumab.

This clone was observed a few times. Its antigen remains unidentified. Other DNA sequences in the sample encode the same CDR3. Only in-frame clones appear in the TCRdb table, and some are missing; sequencing was by immunoSEQ multiplex PCR. The sample contains 40,000 to 65,000 clones, over 75% of which appear only once. Mismatch repair deficiency was confirmed in all patients, by PCR or immunohistochemistry. A few pembrolizumab responders had their TCRs sequenced. V lost 9 bases to trimming and J lost 0 bases; unmatched junction nucleotides: 4. Germline V gene sequence: CDR1 ENHRY, CDR2 SYGVKD. The CDR3 is 14 amino acids.

The TCR was taken from an adult with mismatch repair-deficient cancer. Sample: peripheral blood, taken less than 21 weeks after starting pembrolizumab. The genes are TRBV10-3 and TRBJ1-5; TRBD1 aligns across 8 bases. As DNA, the CDR3 is TGTGCCATTGGGACAGGCGATAGCAATCAGCCCCAGCATTTT. Amino acid sequence: CAIGTGDSNQPQHF.